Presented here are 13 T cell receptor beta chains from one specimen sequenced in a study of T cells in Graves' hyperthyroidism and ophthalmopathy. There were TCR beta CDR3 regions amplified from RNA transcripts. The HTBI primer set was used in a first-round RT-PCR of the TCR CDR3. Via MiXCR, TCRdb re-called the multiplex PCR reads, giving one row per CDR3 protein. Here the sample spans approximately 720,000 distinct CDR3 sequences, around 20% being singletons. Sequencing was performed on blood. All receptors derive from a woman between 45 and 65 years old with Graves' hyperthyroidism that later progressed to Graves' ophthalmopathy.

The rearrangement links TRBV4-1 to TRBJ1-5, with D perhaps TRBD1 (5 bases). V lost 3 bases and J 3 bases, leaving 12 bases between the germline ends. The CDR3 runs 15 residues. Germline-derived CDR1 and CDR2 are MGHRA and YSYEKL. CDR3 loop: CASSQQGRDNQPQHF. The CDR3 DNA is TGCGCCAGCAGCCAGCAGGGACGGGACAATCAGCCCCAGCATTTT.

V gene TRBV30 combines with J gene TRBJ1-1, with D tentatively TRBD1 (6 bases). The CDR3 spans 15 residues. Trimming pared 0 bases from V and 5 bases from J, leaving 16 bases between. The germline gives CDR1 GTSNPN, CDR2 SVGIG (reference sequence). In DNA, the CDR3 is TGTGCCTGGAGTGTTCCAGGGGTAGGTTTAACTGAAGCTTTCTTT. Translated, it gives CAWSVPGVGLTEAFF.

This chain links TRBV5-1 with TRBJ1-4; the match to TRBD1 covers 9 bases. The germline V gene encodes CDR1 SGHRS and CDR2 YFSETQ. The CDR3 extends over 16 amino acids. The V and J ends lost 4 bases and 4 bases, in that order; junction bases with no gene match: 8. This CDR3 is CASSPDRGTINEKLFF. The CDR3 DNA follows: TGCGCCAGCAGCCCGGACAGGGGCACCATTAATGAAAAACTGTTTTTT.

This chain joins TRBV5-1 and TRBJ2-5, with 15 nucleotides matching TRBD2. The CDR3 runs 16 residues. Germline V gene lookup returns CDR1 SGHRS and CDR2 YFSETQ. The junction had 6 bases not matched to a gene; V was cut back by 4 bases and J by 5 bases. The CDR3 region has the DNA TGCGCCAGCAGCCTACGGACTAGCGGGGGGGCTGAGACCCAGTACTTC. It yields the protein CASSLRTSGGAETQYF.

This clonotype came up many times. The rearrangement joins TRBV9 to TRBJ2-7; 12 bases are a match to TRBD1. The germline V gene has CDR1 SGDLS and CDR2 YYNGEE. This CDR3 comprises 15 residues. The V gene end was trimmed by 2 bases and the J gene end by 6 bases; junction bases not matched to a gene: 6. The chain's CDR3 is CASSVGGTGGGEQYF. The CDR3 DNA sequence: TGTGCCAGCAGCGTCGGTGGGACAGGGGGCGGCGAGCAGTACTTC.

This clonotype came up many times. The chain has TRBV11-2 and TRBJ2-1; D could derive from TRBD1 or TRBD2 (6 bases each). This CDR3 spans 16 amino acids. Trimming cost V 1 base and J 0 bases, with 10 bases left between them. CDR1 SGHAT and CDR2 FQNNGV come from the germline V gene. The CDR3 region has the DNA TGTGCCAGCAGCTTAGTGTGGGGGGCCTCCTACAATGAGCAGTTCTTC. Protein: CASSLVWGASYNEQFF.

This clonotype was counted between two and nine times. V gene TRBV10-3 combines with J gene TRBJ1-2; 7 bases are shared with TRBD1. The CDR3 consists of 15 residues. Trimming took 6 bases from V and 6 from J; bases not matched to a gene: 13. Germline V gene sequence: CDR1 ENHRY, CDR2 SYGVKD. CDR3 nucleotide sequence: TGTGCCATCAGCCCCCCTGACAGGGATTGGGATGGCTACACCTTC. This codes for CAISPPDRDWDGYTF.

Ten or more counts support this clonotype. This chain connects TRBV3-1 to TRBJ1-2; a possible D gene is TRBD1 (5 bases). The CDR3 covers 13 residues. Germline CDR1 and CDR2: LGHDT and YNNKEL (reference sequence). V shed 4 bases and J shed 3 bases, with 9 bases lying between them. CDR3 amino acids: CASSRSTDYGYTF. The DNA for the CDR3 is TGTGCCAGCAGCCGTTCGACAGACTATGGCTACACCTTC.

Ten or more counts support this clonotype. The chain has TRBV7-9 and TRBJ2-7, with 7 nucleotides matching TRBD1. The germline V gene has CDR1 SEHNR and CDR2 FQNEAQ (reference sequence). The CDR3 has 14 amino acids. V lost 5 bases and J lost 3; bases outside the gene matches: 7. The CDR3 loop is CASSLRDRHYEQYF. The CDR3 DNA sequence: TGTGCCAGCAGCCTCCGGGACAGACACTACGAGCAGTACTTC.

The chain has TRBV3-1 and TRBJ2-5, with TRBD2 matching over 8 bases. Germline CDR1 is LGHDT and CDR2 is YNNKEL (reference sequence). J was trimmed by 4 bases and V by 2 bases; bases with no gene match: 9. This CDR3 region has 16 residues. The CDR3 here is CASSQWLSGSGETQYF. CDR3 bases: TGTGCCAGCAGCCAATGGCTGAGCGGGAGTGGAGAGACCCAGTACTTC.

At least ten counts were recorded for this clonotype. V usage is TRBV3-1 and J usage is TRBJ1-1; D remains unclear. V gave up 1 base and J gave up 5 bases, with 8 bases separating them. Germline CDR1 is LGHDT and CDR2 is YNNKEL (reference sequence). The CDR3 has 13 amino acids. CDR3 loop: CASSQVRETEAFF. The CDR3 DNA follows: TGTGCCAGCAGCCAAGTACGGGAGACTGAAGCTTTCTTT.

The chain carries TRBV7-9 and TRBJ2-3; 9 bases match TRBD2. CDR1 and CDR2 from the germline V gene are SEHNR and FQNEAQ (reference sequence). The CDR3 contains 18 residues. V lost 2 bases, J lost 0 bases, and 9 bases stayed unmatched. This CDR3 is CASSLLAGTLPSTDTQYF. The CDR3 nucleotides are TGTGCCAGCAGCTTACTAGCGGGGACCCTTCCTAGCACAGATACGCAGTATTTT.

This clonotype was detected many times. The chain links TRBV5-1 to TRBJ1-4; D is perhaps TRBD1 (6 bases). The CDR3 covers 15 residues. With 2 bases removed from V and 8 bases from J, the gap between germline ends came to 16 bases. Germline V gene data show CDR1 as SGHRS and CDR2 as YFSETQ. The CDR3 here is CASSFVPGQLEKLFF. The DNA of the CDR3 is TGCGCCAGCAGCTTTGTCCCTGGACAGCTAGAAAAACTGTTTTTT.